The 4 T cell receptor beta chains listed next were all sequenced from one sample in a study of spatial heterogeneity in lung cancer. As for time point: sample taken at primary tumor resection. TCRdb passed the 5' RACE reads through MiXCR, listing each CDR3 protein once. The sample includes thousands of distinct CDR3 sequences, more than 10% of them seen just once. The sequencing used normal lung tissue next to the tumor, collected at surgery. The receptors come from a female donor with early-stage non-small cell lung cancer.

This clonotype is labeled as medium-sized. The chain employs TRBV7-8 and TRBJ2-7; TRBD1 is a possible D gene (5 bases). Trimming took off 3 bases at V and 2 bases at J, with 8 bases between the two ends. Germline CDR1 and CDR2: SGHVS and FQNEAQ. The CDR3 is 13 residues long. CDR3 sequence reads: CASSLSGTYEQYV. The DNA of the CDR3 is TGTGCCAGCAGCTTGTCAGGGACCTACGAGCAGTACGTC.

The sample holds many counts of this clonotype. The CDR3 protein is CASSPGGIAGLGGIQYF. DNA of the CDR3: TGTGCCAGCAGCCCGGGGGGTATAGCCGGACTCGGGGGCATTCAGTACTTC. The V and J genes are TRBV28 and TRBJ2-4; 7 positions match TRBD2. The CDR3 loop spans 17 amino acids. The germline CDR1 and CDR2 sequences are MDHEN and SYDVKM. V shed 6 bases and J 9 bases; nucleotides not matched to a gene: 20.

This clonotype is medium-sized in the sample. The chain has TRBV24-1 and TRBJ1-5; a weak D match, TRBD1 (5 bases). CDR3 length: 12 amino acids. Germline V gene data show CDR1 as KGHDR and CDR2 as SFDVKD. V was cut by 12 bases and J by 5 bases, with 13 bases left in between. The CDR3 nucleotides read TGTGCCGCGAATCAGGGAGATCAGCCCCAGCATTTT. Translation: CAANQGDQPQHF.

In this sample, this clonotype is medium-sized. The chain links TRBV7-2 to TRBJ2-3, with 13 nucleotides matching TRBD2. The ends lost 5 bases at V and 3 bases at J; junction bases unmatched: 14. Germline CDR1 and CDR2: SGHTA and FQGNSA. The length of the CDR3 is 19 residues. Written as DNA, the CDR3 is TGTGCCAGCAGCCCAGCTAGACTAGCGGGAGGTCCGGGGACAGATACGCAGTATTTT. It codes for CASSPARLAGGPGTDTQYF.